This TCR beta chain came from a study of T cells in Graves' hyperthyroidism and ophthalmopathy. The study, taken as a whole, reports: Blood shared most expanded thyroid clonotypes above 0.001. The model made its ophthalmopathy prediction, and onset followed a median around 6.5 months later.

With regard to this clonotype: Its target is unknown.

Germline V gene data show CDR1 as SNHLY and CDR2 as FYNNEI. CDR3 size: 10 residues. V was trimmed by 6 bases and J by 6 bases, leaving 5 bases between them. Amplification of TCR beta CDR3 regions was performed using RNA transcripts as template. Using the HTBI primer set, a first-round RT-PCR was run on the TCR CDR3. One entry per CDR3 protein results from TCRdb running MiXCR on the multiplex PCR reads. Among more than 500,000 distinct CDR3 sequences listed, just over 45% were seen once. Patients with uncontrolled infections, other autoimmune diseases, pregnancy or lactation were excluded. Thyroid ultrasound, orbital computed tomography, clinical symptoms, and serum thyroxine and TRAb underpinned diagnoses.

The V and J genes are TRBV2 and TRBJ1-2; D ambiguous. Material for sequencing was peripheral blood or thyroid tissue (not recorded which). The TCR comes from an adult woman with Graves' disease, either hyperthyroidism or ophthalmopathy (not recorded which). The CDR3 DNA reads TGTGCCAGCAGGGGGAATGGCTACACCTTC. Its protein product is CASRGNGYTF. Full variable domain (remainder filled in from reference TRBV2 and TRBJ1-2): EPEVTQTPSHQVTQMGQEVILRCVPISNHLYFYWYRQILGQKVEFLVSFYNNEISEKSEIFDDQFSVERPDGSNFTLKIRSTKLEDSAMYFCASRGNGYTFGSGTRLTVV.